The clone carrying this T cell receptor (beta chain) has more than one count but fewer than ten. Antigen specificity is unknown. This CDR3 comprises 14 residues. Germline V CDR1 and CDR2: LNHDA, SQIVND (reference sequence). V was clipped by 3 bases and J by 8 bases; unmatched bases: 2. The data are from a study of STAT5B mutations in CD4+ large granular lymphocyte leukemia. Profiled with immunoSEQ multiplex PCR; TCRdb holds only in-frame clones, not every one. The sample holds some 32,000 clones, 65% to 75% seen once. The study, taken as a whole, reports: The CD4+ versus CD8+ T-LGLL clonality difference may reflect limited sample size. Main leukemic clonotypes were patient-specific, but 20% to 25% appeared at low frequency elsewhere. Patient CD4-sorted repertoires stayed more clonal than healthy ones after leukemic-clone removal.

The rearrangement joins TRBV19 to TRBJ1-6; 9 nucleotides match TRBD1. This TCR was recovered from a human donor in good health. The sequencing sample was made of CD4+ T cells from blood buffy coats. CDR3 DNA sequence: TGTGCCAGTAGTATGGGACAGGGCGATTCACCCCTCCACTTT. Its protein is CASSMGQGDSPLHF.